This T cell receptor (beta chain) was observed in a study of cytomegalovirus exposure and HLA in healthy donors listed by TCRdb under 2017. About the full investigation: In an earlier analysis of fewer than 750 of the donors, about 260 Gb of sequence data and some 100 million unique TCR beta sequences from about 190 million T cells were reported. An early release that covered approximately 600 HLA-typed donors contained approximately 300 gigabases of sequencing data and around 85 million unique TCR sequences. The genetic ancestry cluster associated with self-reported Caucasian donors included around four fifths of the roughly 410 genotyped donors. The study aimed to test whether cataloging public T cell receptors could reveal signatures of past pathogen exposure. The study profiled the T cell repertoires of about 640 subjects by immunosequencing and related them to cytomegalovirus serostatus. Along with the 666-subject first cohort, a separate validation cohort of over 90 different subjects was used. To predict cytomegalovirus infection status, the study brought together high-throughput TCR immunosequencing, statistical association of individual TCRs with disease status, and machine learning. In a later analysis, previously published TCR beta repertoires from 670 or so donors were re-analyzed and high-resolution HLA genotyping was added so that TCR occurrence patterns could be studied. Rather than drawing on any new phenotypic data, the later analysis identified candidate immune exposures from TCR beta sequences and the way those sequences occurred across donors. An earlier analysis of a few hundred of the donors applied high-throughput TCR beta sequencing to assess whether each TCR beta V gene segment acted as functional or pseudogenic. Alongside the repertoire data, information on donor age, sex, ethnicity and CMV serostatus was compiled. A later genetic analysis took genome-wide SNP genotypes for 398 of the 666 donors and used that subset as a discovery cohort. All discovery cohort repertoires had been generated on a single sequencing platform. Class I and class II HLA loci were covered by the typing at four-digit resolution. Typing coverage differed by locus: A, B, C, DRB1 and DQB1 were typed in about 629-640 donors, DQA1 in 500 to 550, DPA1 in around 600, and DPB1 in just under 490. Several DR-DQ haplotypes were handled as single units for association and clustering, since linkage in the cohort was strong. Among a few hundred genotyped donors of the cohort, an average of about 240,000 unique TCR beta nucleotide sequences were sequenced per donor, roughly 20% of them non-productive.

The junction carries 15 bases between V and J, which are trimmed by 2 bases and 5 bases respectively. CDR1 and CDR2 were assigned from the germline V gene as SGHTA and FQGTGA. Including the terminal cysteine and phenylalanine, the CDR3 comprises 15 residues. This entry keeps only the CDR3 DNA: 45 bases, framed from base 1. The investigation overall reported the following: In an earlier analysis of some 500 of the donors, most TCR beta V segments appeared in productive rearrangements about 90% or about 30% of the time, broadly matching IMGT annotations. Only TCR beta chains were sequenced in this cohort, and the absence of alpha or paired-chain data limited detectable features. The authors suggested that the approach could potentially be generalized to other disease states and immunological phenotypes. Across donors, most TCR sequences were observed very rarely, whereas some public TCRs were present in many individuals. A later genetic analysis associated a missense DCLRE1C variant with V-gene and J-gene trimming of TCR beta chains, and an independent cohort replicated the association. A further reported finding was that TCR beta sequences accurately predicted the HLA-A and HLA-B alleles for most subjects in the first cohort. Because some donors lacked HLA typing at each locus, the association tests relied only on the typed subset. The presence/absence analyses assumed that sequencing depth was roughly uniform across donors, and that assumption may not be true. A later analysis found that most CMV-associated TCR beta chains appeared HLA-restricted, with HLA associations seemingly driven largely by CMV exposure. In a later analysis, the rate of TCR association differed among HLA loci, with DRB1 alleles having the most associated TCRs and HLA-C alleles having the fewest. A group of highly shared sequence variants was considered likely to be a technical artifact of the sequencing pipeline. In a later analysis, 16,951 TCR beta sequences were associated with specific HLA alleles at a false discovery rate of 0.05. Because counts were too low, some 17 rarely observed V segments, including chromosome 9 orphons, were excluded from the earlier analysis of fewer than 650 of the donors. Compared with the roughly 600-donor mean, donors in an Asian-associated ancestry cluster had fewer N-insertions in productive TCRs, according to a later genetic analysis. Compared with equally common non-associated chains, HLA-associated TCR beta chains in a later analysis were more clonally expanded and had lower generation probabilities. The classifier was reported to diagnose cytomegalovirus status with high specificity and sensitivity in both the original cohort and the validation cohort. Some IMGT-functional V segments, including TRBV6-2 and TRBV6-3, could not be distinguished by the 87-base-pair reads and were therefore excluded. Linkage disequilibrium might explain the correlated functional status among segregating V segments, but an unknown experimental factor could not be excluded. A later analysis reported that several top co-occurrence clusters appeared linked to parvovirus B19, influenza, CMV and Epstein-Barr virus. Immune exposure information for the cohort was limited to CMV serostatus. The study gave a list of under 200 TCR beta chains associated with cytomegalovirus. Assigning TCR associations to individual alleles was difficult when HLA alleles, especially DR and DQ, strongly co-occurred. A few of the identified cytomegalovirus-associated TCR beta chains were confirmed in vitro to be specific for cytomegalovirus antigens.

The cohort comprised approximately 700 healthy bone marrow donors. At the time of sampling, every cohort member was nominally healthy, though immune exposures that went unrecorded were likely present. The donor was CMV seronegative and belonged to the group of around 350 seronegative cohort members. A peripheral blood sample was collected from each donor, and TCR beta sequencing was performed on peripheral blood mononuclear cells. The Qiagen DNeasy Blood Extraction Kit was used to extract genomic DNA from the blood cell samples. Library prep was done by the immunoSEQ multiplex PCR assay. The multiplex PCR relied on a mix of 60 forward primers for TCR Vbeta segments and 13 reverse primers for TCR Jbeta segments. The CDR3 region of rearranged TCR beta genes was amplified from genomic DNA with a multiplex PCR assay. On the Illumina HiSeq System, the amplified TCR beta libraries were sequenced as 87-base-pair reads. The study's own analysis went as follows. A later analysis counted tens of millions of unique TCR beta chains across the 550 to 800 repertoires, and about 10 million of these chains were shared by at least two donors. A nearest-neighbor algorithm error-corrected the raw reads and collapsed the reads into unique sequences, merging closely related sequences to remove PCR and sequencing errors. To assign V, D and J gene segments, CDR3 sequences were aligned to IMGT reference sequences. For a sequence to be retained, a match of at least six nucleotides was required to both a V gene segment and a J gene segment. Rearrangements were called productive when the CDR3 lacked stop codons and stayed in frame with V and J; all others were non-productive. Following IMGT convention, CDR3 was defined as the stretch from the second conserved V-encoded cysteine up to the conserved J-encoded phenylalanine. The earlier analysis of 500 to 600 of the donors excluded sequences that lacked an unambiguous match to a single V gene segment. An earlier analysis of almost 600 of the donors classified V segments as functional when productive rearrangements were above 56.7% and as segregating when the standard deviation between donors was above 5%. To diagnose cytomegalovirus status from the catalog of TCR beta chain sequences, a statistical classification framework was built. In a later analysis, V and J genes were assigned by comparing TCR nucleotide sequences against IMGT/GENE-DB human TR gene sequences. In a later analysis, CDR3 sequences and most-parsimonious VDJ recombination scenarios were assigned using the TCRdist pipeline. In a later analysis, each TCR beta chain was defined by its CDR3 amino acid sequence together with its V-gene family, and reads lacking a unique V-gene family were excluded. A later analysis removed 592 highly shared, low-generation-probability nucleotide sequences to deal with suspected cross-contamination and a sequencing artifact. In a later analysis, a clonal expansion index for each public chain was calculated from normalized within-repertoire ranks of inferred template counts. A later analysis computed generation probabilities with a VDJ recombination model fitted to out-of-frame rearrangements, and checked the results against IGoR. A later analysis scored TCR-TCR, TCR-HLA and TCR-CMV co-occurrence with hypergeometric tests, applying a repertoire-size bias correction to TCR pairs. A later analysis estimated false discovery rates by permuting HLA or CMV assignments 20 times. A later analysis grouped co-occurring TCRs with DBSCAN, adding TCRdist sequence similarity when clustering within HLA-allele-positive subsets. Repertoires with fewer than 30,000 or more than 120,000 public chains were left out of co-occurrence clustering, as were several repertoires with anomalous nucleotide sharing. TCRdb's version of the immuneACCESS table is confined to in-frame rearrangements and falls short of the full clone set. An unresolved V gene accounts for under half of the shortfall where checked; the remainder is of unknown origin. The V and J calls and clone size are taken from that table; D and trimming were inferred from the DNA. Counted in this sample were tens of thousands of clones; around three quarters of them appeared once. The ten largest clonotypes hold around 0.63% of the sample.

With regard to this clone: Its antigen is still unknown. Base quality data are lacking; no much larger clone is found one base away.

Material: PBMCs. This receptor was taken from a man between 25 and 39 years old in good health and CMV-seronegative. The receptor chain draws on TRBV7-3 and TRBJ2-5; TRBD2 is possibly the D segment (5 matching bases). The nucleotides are TGTGCCAGCAGCTTACTCGGGGAATACGGGGAGACCCAGTACTTC. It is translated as CASSLLGEYGETQYF.